Following are 17 T cell receptor beta chains from one sample sequenced in a study of shared clonotypes between healthy human individuals (dated by TCRdb to the early 2020s). The receptor library was made with the immunoSEQ multiplex PCR assay. This immuneACCESS table, as held by TCRdb, lists in-frame sequences with V and J called but not all clones. Of the missing ones, under half trace to an unresolved V gene in checked studies; the others have no known cause. This sample lists 1,400,000 or so clones; 98% were detected once. The biggest ten clones account for 0.36% of the sample. Sequenced: naive CD4+ T cells sorted from blood. This specimen's cell subset or site label, interpreted: CD45RA+ positively selected. These receptors were collected from a man aged 25 to 45 in good health.

J is TRBJ1-1 and V is TRBV10-3; TRBD1 aligns across 9 bases. This CDR3 has 14 amino acids. V lost 8 bases, J lost 6 bases, and 10 bases stayed unmatched. CDR1 and CDR2 (germline): ENHRY, SYGVKD. For the CDR3, the DNA is TGTGCCATCTTGTCGGACAGGGGTCTTCCTGAAGCTTTCTTT. It codes for CAILSDRGLPEAFF.

This chain uses TRBV5-1 with TRBJ2-3; D may match TRBD1 or TRBD2 (5 bases each). The CDR3 covers 15 residues. The germline V gene encodes CDR1 SGHRS and CDR2 YFSETQ. V dropped 0 bases and J dropped 6 bases, with 14 bases sitting between them. The CDR3, as DNA: TGCGCCAGCAGCTTGGGCGTGGGGGTTGTGGATACGCAGTATTTT. Its translation is CASSLGVGVVDTQYF.

The V and J genes are TRBV7-8 and TRBJ1-2; D remains unclear. Trimming removed 5 bases at V and 8 bases at J, with 15 bases between. Germline V gene lookup returns CDR1 SGHVS and CDR2 FQNEAQ. This CDR3 spans 13 amino acids. DNA for the CDR3: TGTGCCAGCAGCCCAGGCGCGGCCGGGGGCTACACCTTC. It translates to CASSPGAAGGYTF.

Comment on this clone: Sequence at one end of the junction differs from germline and may be a read error. The sample has other DNA sequences that encode this CDR3 too. J is TRBJ1-1 and V is TRBV18, with D maybe TRBD1 (5 bases). There are 13 residues in the CDR3. CDR1 is KGHSH, CDR2 LQKENI, per germline. In nucleotides, the CDR3 is TGTGCCAGCTCCCCACAGGAGAACACTGAAGCTTTCTTT. Translating gives CASSPQENTEAFF.

This clone was recorded only once. V is TRBV9 and J is TRBJ2-3; 13 positions agree with TRBD2. CDR3 length: 19 residues. Trimming took 3 bases from V and 0 from J; bases not matched to a gene: 10. Germline CDR1 is SGDLS and CDR2 is YYNGEE. The CDR3 nucleotides read TGTGCCAGCAGCGCCAGGACTAGCGGGAGTGGGATTAGCACAGATACGCAGTATTTT. Protein product: CASSARTSGSGISTDTQYF.

The chain links TRBV18 to TRBJ2-5; no definite D call. CDR3 length: 13 amino acids. The V and J ends lost 3 bases and 5 bases respectively, with 10 bases between them. Germline-derived CDR1 and CDR2 are KGHSH and LQKENI. CDR3 nucleotide sequence: TGTGCCAGCTCACCGGTTCAATTGGAGACCCAGTACTTC. Amino acid sequence: CASSPVQLETQYF.

This chain connects TRBV19 to TRBJ2-3; 7 bases line up with TRBD2. CDR3 length: 16 amino acids. Germline V gene sequence: CDR1 LNHDA, CDR2 SQIVND (reference sequence). The trim removed 9 bases at V and 5 bases at J, leaving 17 bases unmatched. This CDR3 is CASRLLASGGGDTQYF. The CDR3 DNA reads as TGTGCCAGCAGACTCTTGGCTAGCGGTGGGGGAGATACGCAGTATTTT.

The V call is TRBV6-4, the J call TRBJ2-1, with 10 bases that match TRBD2. The CDR3 totals 14 residues. Trimming took 1 base from V and 10 from J; bases not matched to a gene: 4. Per the germline V gene, CDR1 is MRHNA and CDR2 is SNTAGT. CDR3 in amino acids: CASSDLAGGKEQFF. CDR3 DNA: TGTGCCAGCAGTGACTTAGCGGGAGGCAAAGAGCAGTTCTTC.

The chain carries TRBV14 and TRBJ2-1; D is ambiguous. The ends were cut back, 1 base at V and 5 bases at J, with 15 bases in the middle. The CDR3 is 16 amino acids. Germline CDR1 reads SGHDN; CDR2 reads FVKESK. CDR3 in amino acids: CASSQGLRAADNEQFF. Here the CDR3 DNA reads TGTGCCAGCAGCCAAGGCCTCCGGGCGGCAGACAATGAGCAGTTCTTC.

The chain joins TRBV5-1 to TRBJ2-3, with no clear D. Trimming cost V 2 bases and J 2 bases, with 12 bases left between them. Germline V gives CDR1 SGHRS, CDR2 YFSETQ. The CDR3 loop spans 15 amino acids. CDR3 sequence reads: CASSLGITLTDTQYF. The CDR3 DNA reads TGCGCCAGCAGCTTAGGAATAACCCTCACAGATACGCAGTATTTT.

The V gene is TRBV10-3, the J gene TRBJ2-7; weak D call: TRBD2 (6 bases). Per germline, CDR1 ENHRY and CDR2 SYGVKD. The V and J ends lost 10 bases and 0 bases respectively, with 19 bases between them. The CDR3 has 15 amino acids. CDR3 bases: TGTGCCACCACACCTCTAGCGACAAGCTCCTACGAGCAGTACTTC. It yields the protein CATTPLATSSYEQYF.

The chain carries TRBV29-1 and TRBJ1-4; the D gene is possibly TRBD1 (5 bases). The CDR3 consists of 13 residues. V shed 5 bases and J shed 8 bases, with 15 bases lying between them. The germline CDR1 and CDR2 sequences are SQVTM and ANQGSEA. In nucleotides, the CDR3 is TGCAGCGTTCGTGTGATGGGGGGGGAAAAACTGTTTTTT. This encodes CSVRVMGGEKLFF.

A single count supports this clone. The chain combines TRBV28 with TRBJ2-3, with D unresolved. The CDR3 is 10 residues long. Germline assignment: CDR1 MDHEN and CDR2 SYDVKM. CDR3 coding DNA: TGTACCGTGGGCACAGATACGCAGTATTTT. This translates into CTVGTDTQYF.

This clone was picked up one time. The chain has TRBV19 and TRBJ2-7; TRBD1 might be the D (6 bases). CDR3 length: 13 amino acids. Trimming left V 6 bases short and J 7 bases short, with 16 bases between. The germline CDR1 and CDR2 sequences are LNHDA and SQIVND (reference sequence). In nucleotides, the CDR3 is TGTGCCAGTAGCACAGGGCTACTACGGGAGCAGTACTTC. Its protein product is CASSTGLLREQYF.

V and J are TRBV6-1 and TRBJ2-5; 10 nucleotides align to TRBD2. The J call may be incorrect, as the DNA end agrees better with TRBJ2-7. The germline V gene encodes CDR1 MNHNS and CDR2 SASEGT. The CDR3 has 15 amino acids. The DNA of the CDR3 is TGTGCCAGCAGTGACCCGGGACTAGCGTTTTACGAGCAGTACTTC. It specifies CASSDPGLAFYEQYF.

This clone has only one observation. The V gene is TRBV2, the J gene TRBJ1-2, with 7 bases that match TRBD1. The CDR3 has 15 residues. Germline assignment: CDR1 SNHLY and CDR2 FYNNEI. V lost 6 bases, J lost 1 base, and 8 bases stayed unmatched. The DNA of the CDR3 is TGTGCCAGCAGGGTAGGGACAGCTGATAACTATGGCTACACCTTC. Translating it yields CASRVGTADNYGYTF.

In the case of this clone: Other DNA sequences in this sample translate to the same CDR3. This chain joins TRBV7-9 and TRBJ2-7; D remains unclear. Trimming removed 2 bases at V and 3 bases at J, with 8 bases between. The CDR3 sequence is 13 residues long. CDR1 SEHNR and CDR2 FQNEAQ come from the germline V gene (reference sequence). CDR3 DNA sequence: TGTGCCAGCAGCTTACGGCCTAGCTACGAGCAGTACTTC. Translation: CASSLRPSYEQYF.